The clone carrying this TCR beta chain came up a few times. The antigen remains undetermined. The sample is drawn from a study of cytomegalovirus exposure and HLA in healthy donors. Turning to the study itself: Genetic ancestry analysis placed more than 80% of the 300 to 500 donors that were genotyped in the Caucasian-associated cluster.

Use of 60 Vbeta and 13 Jbeta primers characterized the PCR. The table came from immunoSEQ multiplex PCR; TCRdb's copy has only in-frame clones and leaves some out. This sample has about 150,000 clones; roughly 80% occur once, and the top ten carry roughly 1.8%. Between the trimmed V and J ends, which lost 1 base and 0 bases, there was a span of 11 bases. The CDR3 sequence is 16 residues long. Germline assignment: CDR1 SGHDN and CDR2 FVKESK. Study-wide points: For most TCR beta V segments, an earlier analysis put the productive rate at about 87% or about 30% of the time. Analysis performed later showed TCR beta chains linked to HLA being more clonally expanded than equally common others. Owing to their indistinguishability, certain V segments, notably TRBV6-2 and TRBV6-3, were excluded.

The sequence derives from a woman aged 40 to 50 in good health and CMV-seronegative. The chain uses TRBV14 and TRBJ2-3; D may be TRBD2 (5 bases). The sequencing sample was made of PBMCs. Here the CDR3 reads CASSQGVGGSTDTQYF. Written as DNA, the CDR3 is TGTGCCAGCAGCCAAGGGGTCGGCGGGAGCACAGATACGCAGTATTTT.